A single sample gave rise to the 30 T cell receptor beta chains below, sequenced in a study of cytomegalovirus exposure and HLA in healthy donors. Amplification used 60 Vbeta primers and 13 Jbeta primers. TCRdb's copy holds only in-frame clones and misses some; the assay was immunoSEQ multiplex PCR. Of 100,000 to 120,000 clones in the sample, around 84% were seen once. Sequencing was performed on PBMCs. Source of these receptors: a woman aged 25 to 45 in good health and CMV-seronegative.

This rearrangement joins TRBV10-1 to TRBJ1-1; the D is unclear. This CDR3 is built from 12 residues. Trimming pared 5 bases from V and 5 bases from J, leaving 9 bases between. Germline V gene lookup returns CDR1 WNHNN and CDR2 SYGVQD (reference sequence). The CDR3 coding sequence is TGCGCCAGCAGTCCCGGGGAAACTGAAGCTTTCTTT. This encodes CASSPGETEAFF.

The rearrangement links TRBV27 to TRBJ1-1; unclear D gene. CDR1 and CDR2 from the germline V gene are MNHEY and SMNVEV (reference sequence). The CDR3 is 13 residues long. V shed 8 bases and J shed 1 base, with 11 bases lying between them. The CDR3 spells CASSRSGNTEAFF. DNA for the CDR3: TGTGCCAGCTCACGGTCGGGGAACACTGAAGCTTTCTTT.

The V call is TRBV19, the J call TRBJ1-5; TRBD1 aligns across 8 bases. The CDR3 sequence is 19 residues long. V lost 4 bases, J lost 0 bases, and 14 bases stayed unmatched. The germline V gene has CDR1 LNHDA and CDR2 SQIVND (reference sequence). The CDR3 loop is CASSSGGQDGGYSNQPQHF. The CDR3 nucleotides read TGTGCCAGTAGTAGCGGGGGACAGGACGGGGGCTATAGCAATCAGCCCCAGCATTTT.

The chain links TRBV28 to TRBJ2-7, with D unresolved. Germline CDR1 MDHEN, CDR2 SYDVKM. Trimming took off 6 bases at V and 5 bases at J, with 8 bases between the two ends. The CDR3 covers 11 residues. The CDR3 nucleotides are TGTGCCAGCAGCTCTCCTAACGAGCAGTACTTC. Amino acid sequence: CASSSPNEQYF.

This sequence joins TRBV19 and TRBJ2-7, with D unresolved. Trimming removed 5 bases from V and 2 bases from J, with 7 bases in between. The CDR3 runs 12 residues. Germline values: CDR1 LNHDA, CDR2 SQIVND (reference sequence). The CDR3 sequence: CASSSGTYEQYF. The CDR3 DNA sequence: TGTGCCAGTAGTTCAGGAACCTACGAGCAGTACTTC. The full variable domain, with the rest looked up from reference TRBV19 and TRBJ2-7, is DGGITQSPKYLFRKEGQNVTLSCEQNLNHDAMYWYRQDPGQGLRLIYYSQIVNDFQKGDIAEGYSVSREKKESFPLTVTSAQKNPTAFYLCASSSGTYEQYFGPGTRLTVT.

This sequence joins TRBV19 and TRBJ2-7, with D tentatively TRBD1 (5 bases). Germline V gene lookup returns CDR1 LNHDA and CDR2 SQIVND (reference sequence). V lost 3 bases and J lost 1, with 7 bases in between. The CDR3 has 13 amino acids. The CDR3 region has the DNA TGTGCCAGTAGTATGCAGGGATCCTACGAGCAGTACTTC. As protein: CASSMQGSYEQYF.

This chain uses TRBV28 with TRBJ1-5; D is unresolved. CDR1 and CDR2 from the germline V gene are MDHEN and SYDVKM. Between the trimmed V and J ends, which lost 6 bases and 5 bases, there was a span of 14 bases. This CDR3 contains 14 residues. Here the CDR3 reads CASRPGVAHQPQHF. CDR3 nucleotides: TGTGCCAGCAGGCCCGGAGTCGCCCATCAGCCCCAGCATTTT. Using reference TRBV28 and TRBJ1-5 for the parts outside the CDR3, the full variable domain is DVKVTQSSRYLVKRTGEKVFLECVQDMDHENMFWYRQDPGLGLRLIYFSYDVKMKEKGDIPEGYSVSREKKERFSLILESASTNQTSMYLCASRPGVAHQPQHFGDGTRLSIL.

The rearrangement links TRBV4-1 to TRBJ1-2; TRBD1 might be the D (6 bases). V was shortened by 3 bases and J by 6 bases, with 14 bases between the two germline ends. CDR1 is MGHRA and CDR2 is YSYEKL in the germline V gene. The CDR3 covers 14 residues. CDR3 DNA sequence: TGCGCCAGCAGCCACCTACAGGGAGTGGATGGCTACACCTTC. It codes for CASSHLQGVDGYTF.

The chain is built from TRBV28 and TRBJ1-2; TRBD1 matches 7 bases. V was clipped by 5 bases and J by 4 bases; unmatched bases: 7. Per the germline V gene, CDR1 is MDHEN and CDR2 is SYDVKM. The CDR3 has 14 residues. Here the CDR3 reads CASSQDRSAYGYTF. CDR3 in DNA: TGTGCCAGCAGTCAGGACAGGTCCGCCTATGGCTACACCTTC.

The V call is TRBV4-3, the J call TRBJ2-1, with unresolved D. CDR3 length: 13 residues. V was cut by 0 bases and J by 11 bases, with 11 bases left in between. Germline V CDR1 and CDR2: LGHNA, YSLEER. CDR3 sequence: CASSQDRGHKQFF. The CDR3 DNA follows: TGCGCCAGCAGCCAAGATCGTGGCCATAAGCAGTTCTTC.

This clone showed up just once. The chain carries TRBV13 and TRBJ2-7; TRBD1 matches at 7 bases. Germline-derived CDR1 and CDR2 are PRHDT and FYEKMQ (reference sequence). The CDR3 runs to 13 residues. The trim removed 5 bases at V and 3 bases at J, leaving 4 bases unmatched. Written as DNA, the CDR3 is TGTGCCAGCAGCCTACAGGGGTTCTACGAGCAGTACTTC. Residues: CASSLQGFYEQYF.

The CDR3 sequence: CASSLSGGKGGELFF. CDR3 nucleotide sequence: TGTGCCAGCAGCCTAAGCGGGGGAAAGGGCGGGGAGCTGTTTTTT. The rearrangement links TRBV2 to TRBJ2-2; 8 bases align to TRBD2. V was clipped by 6 bases and J by 7 bases; unmatched bases: 10. CDR3 length equals 15 residues. CDR1 and CDR2 from the germline V gene are SNHLY and FYNNEI.

The CDR3 loop reads CASRVERGNQPQHF. CDR3 coding DNA: TGTGCCAGCAGGGTTGAGAGGGGGAATCAGCCCCAGCATTTT. This chain joins TRBV28 and TRBJ1-5, with a tentative D call TRBD1 (6 bases). Germline V gene data show CDR1 as MDHEN and CDR2 as SYDVKM. The CDR3 consists of 14 residues. Deletions cut 6 bases from V and 4 bases from J, with 13 bases between.

The V call is TRBV15, the J call TRBJ1-3, with D uncertain. V lost 0 bases to trimming and J lost 15 bases, with 15 bases between them. The CDR3 has 13 residues. Germline V gives CDR1 LNHNV, CDR2 YYDKDF (reference sequence). CDR3 in DNA: TGTGCCACCAGCAGAGAAGGGATGGTCGGGGAATATTTT. The encoded protein is CATSREGMVGEYF.

With respect to this clone: One junction end disagrees with the germline gene, perhaps due to a read error. This chain links TRBV5-1 with TRBJ2-2; 10 nucleotides agree with TRBD1. The CDR3 is 15 amino acids. The germline V gene encodes CDR1 SGHRS and CDR2 YFSETQ. The CDR3 nucleotides are TGCGCCAGCACCACGGGACAGGGGAACGCCGGGGAGCTGTTTTTT. Residues: CASTTGQGNAGELFF.

The chain has TRBV18 and TRBJ2-2; D not certain. CDR1 is KGHSH, CDR2 LQKENI, per germline. The CDR3 sequence is 12 residues long. V gave up 4 bases and J gave up 5 bases, with 5 bases separating them. CDR3 sequence: CASSRVTGELFF. The CDR3 DNA reads TGTGCCAGCTCACGAGTTACCGGGGAGCTGTTTTTT.

This chain joins TRBV5-4 and TRBJ2-7; D is perhaps TRBD2 (6 bases). There are 14 residues in the CDR3. CDR1 SGHNT and CDR2 YYREEE come from the germline V gene (reference sequence). Trimming removed 4 bases at V and 2 bases at J, with 13 bases between. The CDR3 DNA follows: TGTGCCAGCAGCCTCGGCGGGACCACCTACGAGCAGTACTTC. Its translation is CASSLGGTTYEQYF.

The chain carries TRBV7-6 and TRBJ2-7; perhaps TRBD2 as D (5 bases). Germline V lookup: CDR1 SGHVS, CDR2 FNYEAQ. Trimming cost V 5 bases and J 1 base, with 15 bases left between them. The CDR3 is 15 residues long. The CDR3 DNA sequence: TGTGCCAGCAGCCCCCCTCGGTGGGAGTCCTACGAGCAGTACTTC. Encoded protein: CASSPPRWESYEQYF. Drawing the rest from reference TRBV7-6 and TRBJ2-7, the complete variable domain is GAGVSQSPRYKVTKRGQDVALRCDPISGHVSLYWYRQALGQGPEFLTYFNYEAQQDKSGLPNDRFSAERPEGSISTLTIQRTEQRDSAMYRCASSPPRWESYEQYFGPGTRLTVT.

V is TRBV11-2 and J is TRBJ1-1; D uncertain. The length of the CDR3 is 13 residues. The V end lost 2 bases, the J end lost 1 base, and 5 bases lay between the germline ends. The V gene's germline CDR1 is SGHAT and CDR2 FQNNGV. The DNA of the CDR3 is TGTGCCAGCAGCTTACTTCCGAACACTGAAGCTTTCTTT. Translated, it gives CASSLLPNTEAFF. Filled out from reference TRBV11-2 and TRBJ1-1, the complete variable domain reads EAGVAQSPRYKIIEKRQSVAFWCNPISGHATLYWYQQILGQGPKLLIQFQNNGVVDDSQLPKDRFSAERLKGVDSTLKIQPAKLEDSAVYLCASSLLPNTEAFFGQGTRLTVV.

V gene TRBV18 combines with J gene TRBJ1-4; a possible D gene is TRBD1 (5 bases). V was clipped by 6 bases and J by 2 bases, with 16 bases between them. The CDR3 is 16 residues long. CDR1 is KGHSH and CDR2 is LQKENI in the germline V gene. The CDR3 nucleotides are TGTGCCAGCTCCTCCCAGGGATTCGGCACTAATGAAAAACTGTTTTTT. This sequence encodes CASSSQGFGTNEKLFF. The entire variable domain, with the rest obtained from reference TRBV18 and TRBJ1-4, is as follows: NAGVMQNPRHLVRRRGQEARLRCSPMKGHSHVYWYRQLPEEGLKFMVYLQKENIIDESGMPKERFSAEFPKEGPSILRIQQVVRGDSAAYFCASSSQGFGTNEKLFFGSGTQLSVL.

The chain uses TRBV9 and TRBJ2-1; D is undetermined. The CDR3 consists of 14 residues. Trimming removed 0 bases at V and 0 bases at J, with 4 bases between. CDR1 is SGDLS, CDR2 YYNGEE, per germline. The CDR3 DNA is TGTGCCAGCAGCGTAGCGAGCTCCTACAATGAGCAGTTCTTC. Its protein product is CASSVASSYNEQFF.

A single count supports this clone. V gene TRBV13 combines with J gene TRBJ2-7; TRBD2 agrees at 11 bases. The CDR3 runs to 15 residues. Trimming took 6 bases from V and 6 from J; bases not matched to a gene: 10. Per the germline V gene, CDR1 is PRHDT and CDR2 is FYEKMQ (reference sequence). The DNA of the CDR3 is TGTGCCAGCAGGCCGGTGGTTCTAGCGGGAGGCGAGCAGTACTTC. It codes for CASRPVVLAGGEQYF.

The chain recombines TRBV7-9 with TRBJ1-1; TRBD1 matches at 7 bases. Germline V gene lookup returns CDR1 SEHNR and CDR2 FQNEAQ (reference sequence). This CDR3 comprises 14 residues. The trim removed 5 bases at V and 3 bases at J, leaving 6 bases unmatched. This CDR3 reads CASSGTGADTEAFF. The DNA of the CDR3 is TGTGCCAGCAGCGGTACAGGGGCCGACACTGAAGCTTTCTTT.

The V and J genes are TRBV6-5 and TRBJ1-2, with no clear D. The V end lost 6 bases, the J end lost 3 bases, and 11 bases lay between the germline ends. This CDR3 is 13 amino acids long. CDR1 and CDR2 from the germline V gene are MNHEY and SVGAGI. The CDR3: CASRRGEHYGYTF. CDR3 nucleotide sequence: TGTGCCAGCAGGCGGGGAGAGCACTATGGCTACACCTTC.

The chain uses TRBV27 and TRBJ2-1; D is undetermined. The CDR3 is made up of 12 amino acids. V was shortened by 6 bases and J by 2 bases, with 5 bases between the two germline ends. Germline V gene data show CDR1 as MNHEY and CDR2 as SMNVEV (reference sequence). Here the CDR3 DNA reads TGTGCCAGCAGGGGCCCCTACAATGAGCAGTTCTTC. Translating it yields CASRGPYNEQFF.

The rearrangement joins TRBV18 to TRBJ1-3; the D is unclear. Trimming removed 2 bases at V and 0 bases at J, with 8 bases between. CDR1 KGHSH and CDR2 LQKENI come from the germline V gene. This CDR3 contains 15 residues. The CDR3 DNA reads as TGTGCCAGCTCACCAACAGCTGTCTCTGGAAACACCATATATTTT. The encoded protein is CASSPTAVSGNTIYF.

V usage is TRBV7-8 and J usage is TRBJ1-1, with 7 bases aligning to TRBD1. This CDR3 contains 17 residues. Germline V lookup: CDR1 SGHVS, CDR2 FQNEAQ. J lost 1 base, V lost 5 bases, and 13 bases had no gene match. The CDR3 spells CASSRTGDVKGNTEAFF. The CDR3 nucleotides read TGTGCCAGCAGCCGAACAGGGGACGTTAAGGGGAACACTGAAGCTTTCTTT. Full variable domain (rest looked up from reference TRBV7-8 and TRBJ1-1): GAGVSQSPRYKVAKRGQDVALRCDPISGHVSLFWYQQALGQGPEFLTYFQNEAQLDKSGLPSDRFFAERPEGSVSTLKIQRTQQEDSAVYLCASSRTGDVKGNTEAFFGQGTRLTVV.

The rearrangement uses TRBV6-1 and TRBJ1-5, with D maybe TRBD1 (6 bases). The CDR3 is made up of 15 amino acids. V dropped 6 bases and J dropped 3 bases, with 15 bases sitting between them. Germline-derived CDR1 and CDR2 are MNHNS and SASEGT. The CDR3 DNA follows: TGTGCCAGCAGGTATTCCGGGACAACCAATCAGCCCCAGCATTTT. It specifies CASRYSGTTNQPQHF.

The gene calls are TRBV7-9 and TRBJ1-4; D may be TRBD1 (5 bases). V gave up 2 bases and J gave up 6 bases, with 13 bases separating them. Germline V gene sequence: CDR1 SEHNR, CDR2 FQNEAQ (reference sequence). The CDR3 spans 15 residues. The CDR3, as DNA: TGTGCCAGCAGCTTATTGGTGGGACTTGATGAAAAACTGTTTTTT. This codes for CASSLLVGLDEKLFF.

This rearrangement joins TRBV6-6 to TRBJ1-4; 10 bases agree with TRBD1. V dropped 8 bases and J dropped 2; count of bases not matched to a gene: 2. The length of the CDR3 is 14 residues. Looked up from germline, CDR1 is MNHNY and CDR2 is SVGAGI (reference sequence). CDR3 amino acids: CASGQGGTNEKLFF. CDR3 nucleotides: TGTGCCAGCGGACAGGGGGGGACTAATGAAAAACTGTTTTTT.